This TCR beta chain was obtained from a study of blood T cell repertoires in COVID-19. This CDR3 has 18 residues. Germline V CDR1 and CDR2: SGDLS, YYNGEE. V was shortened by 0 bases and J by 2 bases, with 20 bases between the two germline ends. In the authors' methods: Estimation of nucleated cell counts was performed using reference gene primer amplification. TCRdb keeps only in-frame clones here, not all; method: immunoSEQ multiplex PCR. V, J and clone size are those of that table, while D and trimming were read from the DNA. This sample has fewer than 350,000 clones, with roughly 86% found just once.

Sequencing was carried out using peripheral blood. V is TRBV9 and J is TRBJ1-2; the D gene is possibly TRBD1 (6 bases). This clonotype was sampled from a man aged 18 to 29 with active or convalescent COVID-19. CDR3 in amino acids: CASSVGGGPGKANYGYTF. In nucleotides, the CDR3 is TGTGCCAGCAGCGTAGGGGGGGGCCCAGGGAAGGCCAACTATGGCTACACCTTC.